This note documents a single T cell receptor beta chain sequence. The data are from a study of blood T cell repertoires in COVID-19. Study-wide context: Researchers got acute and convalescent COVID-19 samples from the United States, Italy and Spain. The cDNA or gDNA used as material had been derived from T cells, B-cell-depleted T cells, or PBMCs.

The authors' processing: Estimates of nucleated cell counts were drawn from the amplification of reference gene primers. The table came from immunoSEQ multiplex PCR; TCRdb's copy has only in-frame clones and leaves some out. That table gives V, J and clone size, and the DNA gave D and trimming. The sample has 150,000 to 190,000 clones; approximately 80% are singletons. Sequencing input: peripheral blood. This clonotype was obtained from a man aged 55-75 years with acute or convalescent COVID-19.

CDR3 nucleotides: TGTGCCAGCAGCCAAGACCACCTCTCCTCACAGGGTGCAGGGGCCAACGTCCTGACTTTC. Encoded protein: CASSQDHLSSQGAGANVLTF. V and J are TRBV4-2 and TRBJ2-6; D is possibly TRBD1 (6 bases). Germline V lookup: CDR1 LGHNA, CDR2 YNFKEQ. Between the trimmed V and J ends, which lost 0 bases and 4 bases, there was a span of 22 bases. There are 20 residues in the CDR3.